This T cell receptor beta chain was captured in a study of brain T cells in children with intractable seizures. Sequencing used immunoSEQ multiplex PCR; TCRdb keeps in-frame clones, though not all of them. Of over 95,000 clones detected, 94% appear once; the ten largest clones hold approximately 3.9%. V lost 4 bases, J lost 4 bases, and 7 bases lay in between. There are 12 residues in the CDR3. Germline loops: CDR1 KGHSH, CDR2 LQKENI. At least one anti-epileptic drug was given before surgery. The sequencing here drew on peripheral blood, taken at surgery. The gene calls are TRBV18 and TRBJ1-2; D remains ambiguous. The source of this sequence is a boy in the first two years of life with hemimegalencephaly and intractable seizures. CDR3 in amino acids: CASSLGVYGYTF. The DNA of the CDR3 is TGTGCCAGCTCACTCGGGGTCTATGGCTACACCTTC.